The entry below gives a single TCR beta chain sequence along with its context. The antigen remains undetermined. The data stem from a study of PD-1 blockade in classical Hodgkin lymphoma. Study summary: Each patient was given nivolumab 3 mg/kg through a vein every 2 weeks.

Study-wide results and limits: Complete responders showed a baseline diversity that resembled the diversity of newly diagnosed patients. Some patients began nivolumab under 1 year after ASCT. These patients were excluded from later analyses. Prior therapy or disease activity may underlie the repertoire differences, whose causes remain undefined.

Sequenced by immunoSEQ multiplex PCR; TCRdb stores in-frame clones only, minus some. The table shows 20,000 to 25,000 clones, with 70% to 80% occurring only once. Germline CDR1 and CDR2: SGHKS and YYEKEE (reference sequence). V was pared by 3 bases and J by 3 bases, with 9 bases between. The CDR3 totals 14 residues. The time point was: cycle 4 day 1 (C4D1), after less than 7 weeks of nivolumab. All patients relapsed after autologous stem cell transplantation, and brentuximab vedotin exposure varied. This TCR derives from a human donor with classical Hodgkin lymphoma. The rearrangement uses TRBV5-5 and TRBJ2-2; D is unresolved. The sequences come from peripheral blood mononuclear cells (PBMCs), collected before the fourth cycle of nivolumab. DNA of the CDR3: TGTGCCAGCAGCTCTCGATCCTACACCGGGGAGCTGTTTTTT. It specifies CASSSRSYTGELFF.